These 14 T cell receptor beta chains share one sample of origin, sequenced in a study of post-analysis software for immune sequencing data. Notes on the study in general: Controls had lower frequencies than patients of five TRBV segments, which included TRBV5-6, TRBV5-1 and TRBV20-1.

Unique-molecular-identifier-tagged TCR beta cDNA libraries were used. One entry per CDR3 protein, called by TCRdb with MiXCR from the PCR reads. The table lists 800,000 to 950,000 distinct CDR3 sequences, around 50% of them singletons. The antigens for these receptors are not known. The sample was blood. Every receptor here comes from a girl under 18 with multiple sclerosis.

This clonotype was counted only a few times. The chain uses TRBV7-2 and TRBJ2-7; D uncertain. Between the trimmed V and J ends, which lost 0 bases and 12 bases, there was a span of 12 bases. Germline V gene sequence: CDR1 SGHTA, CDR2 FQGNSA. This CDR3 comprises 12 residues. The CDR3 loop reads CASSLAATRLYF. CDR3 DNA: TGTGCCAGCAGCTTAGCGGCCACCCGTTTGTACTTC. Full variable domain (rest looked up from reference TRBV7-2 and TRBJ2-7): GAGVSQSPSNKVTEKGKDVELRCDPISGHTALYWYRQSLGQGLEFLIYFQGNSAPDKSGLPSDRFSAERTGGSVSTLTIQRTQQEDSAVYLCASSLAATRLYFGPGTRLTVT.

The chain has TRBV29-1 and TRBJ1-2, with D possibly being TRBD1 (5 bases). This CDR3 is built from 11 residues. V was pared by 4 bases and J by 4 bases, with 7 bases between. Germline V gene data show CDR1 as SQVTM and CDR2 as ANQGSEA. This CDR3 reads CSVVGGYGYTF. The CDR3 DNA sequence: TGCAGCGTTGTTGGGGGCTATGGCTACACCTTC. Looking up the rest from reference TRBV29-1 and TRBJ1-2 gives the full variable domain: SAVISQKPSRDICQRGTSLTIQCQVDSQVTMMFWYRQQPGQSLTLIATANQGSEATYESGFVIDKFPISRPNLTFSTLTVSNMSPEDSSIYLCSVVGGYGYTFGSGTRLTVV.

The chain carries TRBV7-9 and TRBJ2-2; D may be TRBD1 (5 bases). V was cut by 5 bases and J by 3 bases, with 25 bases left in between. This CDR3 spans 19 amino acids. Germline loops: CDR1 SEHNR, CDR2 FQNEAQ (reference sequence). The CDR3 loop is CASSPYRTVRNLDTGELFF. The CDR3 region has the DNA TGTGCCAGCAGCCCTTACAGGACGGTTAGAAACCTTGACACCGGGGAGCTGTTTTTT.

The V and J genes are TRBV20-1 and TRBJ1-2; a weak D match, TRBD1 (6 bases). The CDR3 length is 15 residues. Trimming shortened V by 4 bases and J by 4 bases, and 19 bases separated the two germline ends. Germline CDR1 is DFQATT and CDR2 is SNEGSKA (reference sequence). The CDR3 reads CSATGGAPAIYGYTF. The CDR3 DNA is TGCAGTGCTACCGGGGGCGCCCCGGCGATCTATGGCTACACCTTC.

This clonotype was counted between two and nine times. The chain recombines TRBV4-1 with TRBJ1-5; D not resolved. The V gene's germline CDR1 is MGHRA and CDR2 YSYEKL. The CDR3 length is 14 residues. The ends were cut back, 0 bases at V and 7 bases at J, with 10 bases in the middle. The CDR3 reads CASSQEMGGQPQHF. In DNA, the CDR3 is TGCGCCAGCAGCCAAGAGATGGGAGGGCAGCCCCAGCATTTT.

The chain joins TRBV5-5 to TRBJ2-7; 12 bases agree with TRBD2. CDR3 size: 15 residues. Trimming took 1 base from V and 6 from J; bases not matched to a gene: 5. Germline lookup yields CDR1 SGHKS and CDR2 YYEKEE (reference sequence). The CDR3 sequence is CASSLLTSGSSEQYF. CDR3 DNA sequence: TGTGCCAGCAGCTTGTTGACTAGCGGGAGTTCCGAGCAGTACTTC.

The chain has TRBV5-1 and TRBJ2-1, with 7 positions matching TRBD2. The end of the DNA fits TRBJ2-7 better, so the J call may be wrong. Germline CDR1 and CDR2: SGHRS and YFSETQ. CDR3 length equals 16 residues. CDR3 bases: TGCGCCAGCAGGGCGGGCGGCGGGAGCTCCTACAATGAGCAGTACTTC. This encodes CASRAGGGSSYNEQYF.

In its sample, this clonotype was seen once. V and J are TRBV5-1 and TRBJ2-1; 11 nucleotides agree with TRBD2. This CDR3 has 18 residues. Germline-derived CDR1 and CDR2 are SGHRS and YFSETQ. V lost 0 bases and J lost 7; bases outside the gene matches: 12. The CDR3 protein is CASSLVSLAGGSVNEQFF. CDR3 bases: TGCGCCAGCAGCTTGGTTTCCCTAGCGGGAGGCTCCGTGAATGAGCAGTTCTTC.

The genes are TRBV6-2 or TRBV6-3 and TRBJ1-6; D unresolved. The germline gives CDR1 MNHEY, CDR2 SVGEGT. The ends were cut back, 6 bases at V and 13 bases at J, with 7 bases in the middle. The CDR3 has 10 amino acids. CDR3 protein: CASRGGPLHF. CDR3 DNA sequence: TGTGCCAGCAGAGGAGGGCCCCTCCACTTT.

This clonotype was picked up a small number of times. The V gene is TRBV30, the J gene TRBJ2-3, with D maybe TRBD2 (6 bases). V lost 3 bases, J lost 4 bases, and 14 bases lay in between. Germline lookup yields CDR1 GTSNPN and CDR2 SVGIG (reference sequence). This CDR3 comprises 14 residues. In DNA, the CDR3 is TGTGCCTGGAGACCCGGGGGTCAGGCAGATACGCAGTATTTT. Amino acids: CAWRPGGQADTQYF.

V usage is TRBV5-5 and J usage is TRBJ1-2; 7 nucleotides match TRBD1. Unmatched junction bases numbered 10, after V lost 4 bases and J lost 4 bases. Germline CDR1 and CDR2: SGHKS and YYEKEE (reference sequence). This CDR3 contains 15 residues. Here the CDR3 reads CASSLRDRGAYGYTF. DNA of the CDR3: TGTGCCAGCAGCCTCCGGGACAGAGGCGCCTATGGCTACACCTTC.

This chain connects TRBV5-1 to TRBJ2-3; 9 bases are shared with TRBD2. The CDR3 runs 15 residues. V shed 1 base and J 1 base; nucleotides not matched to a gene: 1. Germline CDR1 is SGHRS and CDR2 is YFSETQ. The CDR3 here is CASSLQREGTDTQYF. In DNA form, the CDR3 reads TGCGCCAGCAGCTTGCAGCGGGAGGGCACAGATACGCAGTATTTT. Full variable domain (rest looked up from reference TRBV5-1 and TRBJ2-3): KAGVTQTPRYLIKTRGQQVTLSCSPISGHRSVSWYQQTPGQGLQFLFEYFSETQRNKGNFPGRFSGRQFSNSRSEMNVSTLELGDSALYLCASSLQREGTDTQYFGPGTRLTVL.

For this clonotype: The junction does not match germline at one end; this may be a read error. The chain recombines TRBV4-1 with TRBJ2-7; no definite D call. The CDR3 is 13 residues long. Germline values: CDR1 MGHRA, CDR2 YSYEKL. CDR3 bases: TGCGCCCGCAGCCAAGATGGAATCTACGAGCAGTACTTC. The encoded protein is CARSQDGIYEQYF.

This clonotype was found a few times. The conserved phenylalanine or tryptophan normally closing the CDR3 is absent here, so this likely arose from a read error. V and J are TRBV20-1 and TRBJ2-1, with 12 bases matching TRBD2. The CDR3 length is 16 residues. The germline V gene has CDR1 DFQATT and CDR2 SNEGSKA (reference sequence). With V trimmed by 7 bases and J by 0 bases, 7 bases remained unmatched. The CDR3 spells CSVLTSGSVSYNEQFC. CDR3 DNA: TGCAGTGTCCTGACTAGCGGGAGTGTCTCCTACAATGAGCAGTTCTGC.